This T cell receptor (beta chain) was recorded in a study of shared clonotypes between healthy human individuals. CDR3 size: 14 residues. CDR1 and CDR2 from the germline V gene are SEHNR and FQNEAQ (reference sequence). V lost 1 base and J lost 6; bases outside the gene matches: 2. Naive CD4+ cells were CD45RA-selected; the remaining cells were memory. Produced via immunoSEQ multiplex PCR; TCRdb's table is partial and in-frame only. The data hold around 2.5 million clones, with roughly 93% observed a single time. Comments on this clone: The same CDR3 is also encoded by other DNA sequences in this sample.

The chain links TRBV7-9 to TRBJ2-3; 9 bases map to TRBD2. This sequence originates from a man younger than 30 in good health. Some clones in this sample may be carry-over from other donors' samples. Sequenced input: naive CD4+ T cells from PBMCs. The sample's subset: CD45RA+ positively selected. The DNA for the CDR3 is TGTGCCAGCAGCTTAGGACTAGCGGCGGATACGCAGTATTTT. Its protein is CASSLGLAADTQYF.